This T cell receptor beta chain stems from a study of T cell responses to AZD1222 COVID-19 vaccine. Study observations and caveats: Repertoires were obtained solely post-peak T cell response. Seropositivity was recorded at baseline in only 6 or 7 AZD1222 recipients.

The germline V gene encodes CDR1 SQVTM and CDR2 ANQGSEA. The CDR3 extends over 13 amino acids. The V gene end was trimmed by 7 bases and the J gene end by 4 bases; junction bases not matched to a gene: 8. Here immunoSEQ multiplex PCR was the method, and the copy in TCRdb shows in-frame clones only, minus some. The data show approximately 74,000 clones, around 86% seen once. About this clone itself: Its antigen is not identified.

The clonotype originates from an adult in good health. The sample consisted of peripheral blood, taken on day 0 of AZD1222 vaccination. The chain employs TRBV29-1 and TRBJ1-2, with TRBD1 matching 8 bases. The chain's CDR3 is CSADHRGSYGYTF. CDR3 in DNA: TGCAGCGCCGATCACAGGGGGTCCTATGGCTACACCTTC.